Below, one T cell receptor (beta chain) is given with its context. Its target is unknown. Healthy Caucasians from Russia aged roughly 6 to 95 served as donors. This record belongs to a study of blood T cells in healthy people across ages. The authors ran a second PCR of about 7 to 11 cycles using a sample-barcoded 5' primer and a J-beta primer mix. MiXCR, applied by TCRdb to the 5' RACE reads, yields one record per CDR3 protein. Found here are roughly 800,000 distinct CDR3 sequences, roughly 25% of them singletons; the top ten hold roughly 3.1%. With 5 bases clipped from V and 1 base from J, the junction kept 6 bases outside the gene matches. The germline V gene has CDR1 PRHDT and CDR2 FYEKMQ (reference sequence). The CDR3 consists of 15 residues. Broader study findings: Older age went with lower TCR beta diversity per million T cells, in a roughly linear way.

The data also belong to a second study, concerning T cells of mothers and their children. From that report: No persistent microchimeric T cell clones were detected.

This sequence joins TRBV13 and TRBJ2-5, with 8 positions matching TRBD1. The origin of this receptor is a boy aged 10-17 years in good health. The sequencing input was blood. CDR3 bases: TGTGCCAGCAGCCCTGACAGGGGAGGCCAAGAGACCCAGTACTTC. Protein: CASSPDRGGQETQYF.